This T cell receptor (beta chain) was sequenced during a study of regulatory T cells in long-lasting Graves disease. Libraries of TCR beta came from iRepertoire HTBI primers plus Arm-PCR of CDR3 regions. TCRdb ran MiXCR on the multiplex PCR reads and lists one entry per CDR3 protein. The table includes around 400,000 distinct CDR3 sequences, about 14% detected once. The study, taken as a whole, reports: Persistent disease samples used TRBV28, TRBJ1-2 and TRBJ2-5 preferentially. Shared public clonotypes totalled over 2,500 in persistent patients, compared with just under 1,000 in new patients.

The CDR3 totals 14 residues. With 6 bases removed from V and 5 bases from J, the gap between germline ends came to 16 bases. As for this clonotype: Its specificity is unknown.

Time point specified: newly diagnosed GD, antithyroid drugs for less than 3 months. Preparation of the TCR library used RNA extracted from PBMCs. Guidelines of the American Thyroid Association were used to diagnose Graves' disease. Each of the patients was recruited from an endocrinology department situated in Xi'an, China. The gene calls are TRBV12-3 or TRBV12-4 and TRBJ1-1; D ambiguous. The TCR was taken from a female donor with Graves disease. Material: peripheral blood mononuclear cells (PBMCs), obtained at new diagnosis, from a patient treated with antithyroid drugs. CDR3 protein: CASSQAWERTEAFF. As DNA, the CDR3 is TGTGCCAGCAGCCAAGCATGGGAGAGAACTGAAGCTTTCTTT.